This T cell receptor beta chain is drawn from a study of OX40 agonist ivuxolimab in advanced cancers. Background on the study: The mean age was approximately 60 years, ranging from roughly 23 to 80, with about four fifths of participants male. Study-wide findings and caveats: Low clonal expansion, among the lowest seen, marked partial responders at 0.1-3.0 mg/kg.

The germline gives CDR1 MNHNY, CDR2 SVGAGI (reference sequence). This CDR3 is 15 amino acids long. With 8 bases removed from V and 3 bases from J, the gap between germline ends came to 17 bases. The data were produced by immunoSEQ multiplex PCR, yet TCRdb's version contains in-frame clones alone and is incomplete. This table has fewer than 75,000 clones, 87% appearing once. About this clone: Its antigen is still unknown.

Here the sequenced sample was CD4+ or CD8+ T cells sorted from blood, taken in a trial of the OX40 agonist ivuxolimab. This sequence was found in an adult with an advanced solid tumor such as melanoma, head and neck, liver or kidney cancer. The chain combines TRBV6-6 with TRBJ1-3; perhaps TRBD1 as D (6 bases). In DNA form, the CDR3 reads TGTGCCAGCTCTGAGGCAGGGGTTATTGGAAACACCATATATTTT. It encodes CASSEAGVIGNTIYF.